A few counts support the clone carrying this T cell receptor (beta chain). Each CDR3 protein gets one entry after TCRdb re-called the 5' RACE reads with MiXCR. The sample includes a few hundred thousand distinct CDR3 sequences, 15% to 20% of them seen just once. These data are taken from a study of T cells after yellow fever vaccination. Trimming shortened V by 2 bases and J by 3 bases, and 6 bases separated the two germline ends. Germline CDR1 and CDR2: SQVTM and ANQGSEA. The CDR3 contains 12 residues. The chain combines TRBV29-1 with TRBJ2-3; unclear D gene. Sequenced material: PBMCs, taken 15 days after the yellow fever booster vaccination. The receptor comes from a man aged 25-45 years who received the YFV17D yellow fever vaccine. The CDR3 DNA sequence: TGCAGCGTTGAAATCGAGACAGATACGCAGTATTTT. This translates into CSVEIETDTQYF.